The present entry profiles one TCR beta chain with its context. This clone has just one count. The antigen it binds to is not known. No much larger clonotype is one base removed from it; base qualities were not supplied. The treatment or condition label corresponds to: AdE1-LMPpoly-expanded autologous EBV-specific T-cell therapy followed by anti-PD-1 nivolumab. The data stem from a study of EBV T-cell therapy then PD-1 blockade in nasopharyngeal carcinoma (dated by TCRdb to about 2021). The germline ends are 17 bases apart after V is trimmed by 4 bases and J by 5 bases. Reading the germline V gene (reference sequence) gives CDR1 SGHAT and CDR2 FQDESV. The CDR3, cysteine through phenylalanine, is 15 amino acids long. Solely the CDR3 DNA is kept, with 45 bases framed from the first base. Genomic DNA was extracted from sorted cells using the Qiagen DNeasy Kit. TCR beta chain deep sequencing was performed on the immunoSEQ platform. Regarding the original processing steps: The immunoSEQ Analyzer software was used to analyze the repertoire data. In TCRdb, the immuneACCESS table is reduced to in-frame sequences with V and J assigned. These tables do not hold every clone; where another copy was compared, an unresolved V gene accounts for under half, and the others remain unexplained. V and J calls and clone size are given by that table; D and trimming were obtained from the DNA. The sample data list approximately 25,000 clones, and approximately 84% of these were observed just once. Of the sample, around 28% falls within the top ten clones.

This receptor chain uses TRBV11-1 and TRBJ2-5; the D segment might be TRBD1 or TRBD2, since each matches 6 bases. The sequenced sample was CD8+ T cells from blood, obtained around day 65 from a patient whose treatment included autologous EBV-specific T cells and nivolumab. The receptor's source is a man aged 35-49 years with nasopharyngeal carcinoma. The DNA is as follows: TGTGCCAGCAGCTCCGAGGGGGGTGGTTCGGAGACCCAGTACTTC. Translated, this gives CASSSEGGGSETQYF.